The 20 T cell receptor beta chains given below trace back to one sample, sequenced in a study of identifying expanded T cells in peripheral blood (dated by TCRdb to between 2017 and 2020). Library preparation employed the immunoSEQ multiplex PCR assay. Entries here come from immuneACCESS through TCRdb and include only in-frame sequences with V and J called. Some clones fail to appear in such tables; in the studies checked, an unresolved V gene covers under half of the shortfall, and the cause of the remainder is unknown. For this sample there are some 100,000 clones; roughly nine tenths appear just once. Roughly 17% of the sample is in the top ten clones. Sequenced material: blood. All receptors derive from a person aged 18 to 75 in good health.

The V gene is TRBV5-4, the J gene TRBJ2-1, with D perhaps being TRBD1 or TRBD2 (7 bases each). The germline V gene encodes CDR1 SGHNT and CDR2 YYREEE (reference sequence). The CDR3 runs to 17 residues. Trimming pared 3 bases from V and 0 bases from J, leaving 16 bases between. The DNA of the CDR3 is TGTGCCAGCAGCTCGCTTCGGGGGGACAGCTCCTACAATGAGCAGTTCTTC. This translates into CASSSLRGDSSYNEQFF.

This chain uses TRBV11-2 with TRBJ2-1, with 7 bases that match TRBD2. The CDR3 has 17 residues. V shed 1 base and J 2 bases; nucleotides not matched to a gene: 8. The germline V gene has CDR1 SGHAT and CDR2 FQNNGV. The CDR3 region is CASSLGIASGPYNEQFF. The CDR3 nucleotides are TGTGCCAGCAGCTTAGGGATTGCTAGCGGACCCTACAATGAGCAGTTCTTC.

The chain is built from TRBV15 and TRBJ1-1; D ambiguous. From germline, CDR1 is LNHNV and CDR2 YYDKDF (reference sequence). Deletions cut 0 bases from V and 7 bases from J, with 9 bases between. The CDR3 runs to 13 residues. The CDR3 reads CATSRDSGGEAFF. The CDR3 DNA is TGTGCCACCAGCAGAGATTCGGGAGGTGAAGCTTTCTTT.

J is TRBJ2-1 and V is TRBV19; the D gene is possibly TRBD2 (6 bases). Germline CDR1 is LNHDA and CDR2 is SQIVND (reference sequence). Trimming removed 6 bases at V and 2 bases at J, with 20 bases between. The CDR3 is 17 amino acids. CDR3 protein: CASSPPVWGTPYNEQFF. CDR3 bases: TGTGCCAGTAGCCCTCCAGTATGGGGGACTCCCTACAATGAGCAGTTCTTC.

The rearrangement links TRBV7-9 to TRBJ2-5; D is perhaps TRBD1 or TRBD2 (6 bases each). This CDR3 spans 13 amino acids. Trimming pared 1 base from V and 5 bases from J, leaving 8 bases between. Germline CDR1 and CDR2: SEHNR and FQNEAQ (reference sequence). CDR3 bases: TGTGCCAGCAGCTTAGAAGGGGGGGAGACCCAGTACTTC. This encodes CASSLEGGETQYF.

The CDR3 region is CASSYPGSDYTQYF. In DNA, the CDR3 is TGTGCCAGCAGTTACCCCGGGTCCGACTATACGCAGTATTTT. The chain recombines TRBV6-6 with TRBJ2-3; D unclear. The V gene's germline CDR1 is MNHNY and CDR2 SVGAGI (reference sequence). This CDR3 comprises 14 residues. With 2 bases removed from V and 7 bases from J, the gap between germline ends came to 13 bases.

The gene calls are TRBV7-9 and TRBJ2-7; D is perhaps TRBD1 or TRBD2 (5 bases each). The CDR3 runs to 16 residues. CDR1 SEHNR and CDR2 FQNEAQ come from the germline V gene (reference sequence). Trimming cost V 5 bases and J 0 bases, with 17 bases left between them. For the CDR3, the DNA is TGTGCCAGCAGCGCGGCCCCGGGACGGAGCTCCTACGAGCAGTACTTC. The encoded protein is CASSAAPGRSSYEQYF. The whole variable domain, filled in from reference TRBV7-9 and TRBJ2-7, reads DTGVSQNPRHKITKRGQNVTFRCDPISEHNRLYWYRQTLGQGPEFLTYFQNEAQLEKSRLLSDRFSAERPKGSFSTLEIQRTEQGDSAMYLCASSAAPGRSSYEQYFGPGTRLTVT.

This clone was detected once. The rearrangement uses TRBV15 and TRBJ1-2; no definite D call. From germline, CDR1 is LNHNV and CDR2 YYDKDF (reference sequence). The CDR3 has 14 amino acids. V dropped 1 base and J dropped 4 bases, with 10 bases sitting between them. DNA of the CDR3: TGTGCCACCAGCAGAGTAGGGCAGAGCTATGGCTACACCTTC. This sequence encodes CATSRVGQSYGYTF. Using reference TRBV15 and TRBJ1-2 for the parts outside the CDR3, the full variable domain is DAMVIQNPRYQVTQFGKPVTLSCSQTLNHNVMYWYQQKSSQAPKLLFHYYDKDFNNEADTPDNFQSRRPNTSFCFLDIRSPGLGDTAMYLCATSRVGQSYGYTFGSGTRLTVV.

This chain connects TRBV2 to TRBJ2-7; the D is unclear. Germline loops: CDR1 SNHLY, CDR2 FYNNEI. CDR3 length equals 14 residues. The V end was cut by 7 bases, the J end by 0 bases, with 13 bases between. CDR3 DNA sequence: TGTGCCAGCACCCCCCGCTCGAGCTCCTACGAGCAGTACTTC. Protein: CASTPRSSSYEQYF.

This chain uses TRBV29-1 with TRBJ2-7; D gene uncertain. Per germline, CDR1 SQVTM and CDR2 ANQGSEA. Trimming shortened V by 1 base and J by 6 bases, and 16 bases separated the two germline ends. The CDR3 covers 14 residues. As DNA, the CDR3 is TGCAGCGTTGAAGGGGTGAAAGCGAGTTCCGAGCAGTACTTC. Its protein product is CSVEGVKASSEQYF.

This chain joins TRBV27 and TRBJ2-7; D may match TRBD1 or TRBD2 (5 bases each). V shed 0 bases and J shed 6 bases, with 12 bases lying between them. CDR3 length: 14 amino acids. CDR1 MNHEY and CDR2 SMNVEV come from the germline V gene (reference sequence). The CDR3 nucleotides are TGTGCCAGCAGTTTATCGTTGGGGACGTCCGAGCAGTACTTC. This translates into CASSLSLGTSEQYF.

CDR3 sequence (DNA): TGTGCCAGCAGCCTTTCACCGGGCTCCTACAATGAGCAGTTCTTC. This sequence encodes CASSLSPGSYNEQFF. The gene calls are TRBV6-4 and TRBJ2-1, with no clear D. Germline CDR1 MRHNA, CDR2 SNTAGT. The CDR3 totals 15 residues. Trimming removed 6 bases at V and 0 bases at J, with 12 bases between.

The chain combines TRBV7-9 with TRBJ1-3; no firm D call. CDR1 is SEHNR, CDR2 FQNEAQ, per germline (reference sequence). Trimming cost V 1 base and J 4 bases, with 8 bases left between them. CDR3 size: 14 residues. In DNA form, the CDR3 reads TGTGCCAGCAGCTTAGGAACCAGCGGAAACACCATATATTTT. Protein product: CASSLGTSGNTIYF.

This clone was found once. The chain joins TRBV11-2 to TRBJ1-1; 7 bases are shared with TRBD1. Per germline, CDR1 SGHAT and CDR2 FQNNGV. This CDR3 is 14 amino acids long. V lost 5 bases to trimming and J lost 1 base; unmatched junction nucleotides: 4. This chain's CDR3 is CASSATGANTEAFF. The CDR3 DNA follows: TGTGCCAGCAGCGCAACAGGGGCGAACACTGAAGCTTTCTTT.

This chain uses TRBV5-1 with TRBJ1-2, with D hard to call. V was shortened by 0 bases and J by 4 bases, with 10 bases between the two germline ends. Per the germline V gene, CDR1 is SGHRS and CDR2 is YFSETQ. The CDR3 spans 14 residues. CDR3 DNA: TGCGCCAGCAGCTTGGAGGTTTCATCCTATGGCTACACCTTC. Translating it yields CASSLEVSSYGYTF.

This sequence joins TRBV10-3 and TRBJ2-5; the D gene could be TRBD1 or TRBD2 (6 bases each). The CDR3 runs to 15 residues. The germline V and J ends were trimmed by 5 bases and 4 bases, with 17 bases remaining between them. Germline V CDR1 and CDR2: ENHRY, SYGVKD. CDR3 DNA sequence: TGTGCCATCAGTAGGGGGGACGGAGCCGGAGAGACCCAGTACTTC. Protein sequence: CAISRGDGAGETQYF.

The chain uses TRBV27 and TRBJ1-1; the match to TRBD1 covers 8 bases. Looked up from germline, CDR1 is MNHEY and CDR2 is SMNVEV (reference sequence). The junction had 4 bases not matched to a gene; V was cut back by 5 bases and J by 2 bases. This CDR3 is 14 amino acids long. CDR3 loop: CASSQQGGNTEAFF. DNA of the CDR3: TGTGCCAGCAGTCAACAGGGGGGAAACACTGAAGCTTTCTTT.

The J gene is TRBJ1-5, the V gene TRBV5-1; D remains unclear. Trimming cost V 0 bases and J 5 bases, with 6 bases left between them. The CDR3 extends over 13 amino acids. The germline CDR1 and CDR2 sequences are SGHRS and YFSETQ. CDR3 sequence reads: CASSLDSDQPQHF. CDR3 bases: TGCGCCAGCAGCTTGGACAGCGATCAGCCCCAGCATTTT.

The chain joins TRBV7-8 to TRBJ2-5; TRBD2 agrees at 7 bases. The end of the DNA aligns better with TRBJ2-7, so the J call may be wrong. The CDR3 spans 14 residues. CDR1 SGHVS and CDR2 FQNEAQ come from the germline V gene. The CDR3 nucleotides read TGTGCCAGCAGCTTGTGGGGGGGTAAGGACGAGCAGTACTTC. It specifies CASSLWGGKDEQYF.

This sequence joins TRBV5-1 and TRBJ2-5, with TRBD1 matching over 9 bases. The CDR3 loop spans 14 amino acids. Per germline, CDR1 SGHRS and CDR2 YFSETQ. V was pared by 2 bases and J by 5 bases, with 4 bases of the junction left unmatched. The CDR3 DNA sequence: TGCGCCAGCAGCTTTTACAGGGGGCGCGAGACCCAGTACTTC. It specifies CASSFYRGRETQYF.